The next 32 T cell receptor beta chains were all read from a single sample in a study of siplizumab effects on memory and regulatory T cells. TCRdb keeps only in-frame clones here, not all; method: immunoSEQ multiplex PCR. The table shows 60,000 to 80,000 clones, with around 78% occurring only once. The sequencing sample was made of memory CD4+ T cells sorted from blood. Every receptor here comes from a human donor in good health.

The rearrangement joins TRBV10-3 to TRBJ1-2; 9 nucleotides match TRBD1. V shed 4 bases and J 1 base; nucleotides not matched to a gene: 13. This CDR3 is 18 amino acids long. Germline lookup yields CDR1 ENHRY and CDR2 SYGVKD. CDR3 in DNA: TGTGCCATCAGTGCGTCGGATGGACAGGGGAAGGGTAACTATGGCTACACCTTC. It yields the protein CAISASDGQGKGNYGYTF.

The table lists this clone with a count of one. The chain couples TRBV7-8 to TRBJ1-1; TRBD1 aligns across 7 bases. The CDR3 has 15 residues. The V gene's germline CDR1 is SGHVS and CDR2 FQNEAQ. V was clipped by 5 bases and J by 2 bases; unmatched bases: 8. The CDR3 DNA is TGTGCCAGCAGCCCGACAGGGCTCTTAAACACTGAAGCTTTCTTT. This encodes CASSPTGLLNTEAFF.

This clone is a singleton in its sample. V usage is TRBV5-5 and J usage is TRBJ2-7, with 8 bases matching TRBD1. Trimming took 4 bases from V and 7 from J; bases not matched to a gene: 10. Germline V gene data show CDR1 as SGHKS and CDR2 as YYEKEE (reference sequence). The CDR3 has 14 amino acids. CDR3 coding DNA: TGTGCCAGCAGCGTGACAGGGGCATCCTGGGAGCAGTACTTC. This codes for CASSVTGASWEQYF.

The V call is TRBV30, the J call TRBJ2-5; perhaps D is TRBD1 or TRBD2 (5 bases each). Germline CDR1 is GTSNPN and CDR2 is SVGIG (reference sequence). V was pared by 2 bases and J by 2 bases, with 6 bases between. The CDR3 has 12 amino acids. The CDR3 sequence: CAWSWGQETQYF. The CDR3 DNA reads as TGTGCCTGGAGTTGGGGGCAAGAGACCCAGTACTTC.

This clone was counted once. CDR3 nucleotide sequence: TGTGCCAGCAGTGAATCCGGCCGGAACTACAATGAGCAGTTCTTC. Its translation: CASSESGRNYNEQFF. The chain is built from TRBV25-1 and TRBJ2-1, with D unresolved. Germline V CDR1 and CDR2: MGHDK, SYGVNS. The V end was cut by 1 base, the J end by 3 bases, with 10 bases between. The CDR3 is 15 amino acids.

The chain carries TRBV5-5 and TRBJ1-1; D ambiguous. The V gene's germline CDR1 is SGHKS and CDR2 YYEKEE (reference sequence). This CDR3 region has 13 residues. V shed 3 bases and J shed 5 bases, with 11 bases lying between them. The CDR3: CASSSDDMTEAFF. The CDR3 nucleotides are TGTGCCAGCAGCTCGGACGACATGACTGAAGCTTTCTTT.

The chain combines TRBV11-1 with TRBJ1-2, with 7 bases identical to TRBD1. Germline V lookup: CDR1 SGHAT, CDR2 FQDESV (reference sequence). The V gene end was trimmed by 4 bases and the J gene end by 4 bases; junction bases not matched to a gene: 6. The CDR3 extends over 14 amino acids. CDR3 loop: CASSSPTGIYGYTF. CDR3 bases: TGTGCCAGCAGCTCCCCGACAGGGATCTATGGCTACACCTTC.

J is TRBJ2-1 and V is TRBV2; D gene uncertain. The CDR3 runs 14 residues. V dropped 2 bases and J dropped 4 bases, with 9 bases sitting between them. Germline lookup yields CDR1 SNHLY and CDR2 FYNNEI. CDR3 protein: CASSESTPYNEQFF. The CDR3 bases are TGTGCCAGCAGTGAATCCACACCTTACAATGAGCAGTTCTTC.

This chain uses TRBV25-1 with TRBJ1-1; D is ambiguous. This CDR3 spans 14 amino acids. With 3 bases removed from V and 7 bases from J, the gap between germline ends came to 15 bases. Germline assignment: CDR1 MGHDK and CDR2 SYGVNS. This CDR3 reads CASSENKQVDEAFF. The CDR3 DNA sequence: TGTGCCAGCAGTGAGAATAAGCAGGTTGATGAAGCTTTCTTT.

The CDR3 coding sequence is TGTGCCAGCAGCTTATCCCTACAAAGGGGGCCAAGCGAGCAGTACTTC. It translates to CASSLSLQRGPSEQYF. This chain uses TRBV7-2 with TRBJ2-7; 7 bases match TRBD1. Germline lookup yields CDR1 SGHTA and CDR2 FQGNSA. This CDR3 is built from 16 residues. Trimming at V came to 2 bases and at J to 6 bases, leaving 13 bases not matched to a gene.

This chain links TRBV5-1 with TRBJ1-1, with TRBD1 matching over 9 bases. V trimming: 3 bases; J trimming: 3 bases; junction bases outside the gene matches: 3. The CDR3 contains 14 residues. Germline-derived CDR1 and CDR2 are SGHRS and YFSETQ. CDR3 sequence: CASSWRTGDTEAFF. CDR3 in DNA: TGCGCCAGCAGCTGGCGGACAGGGGACACTGAAGCTTTCTTT. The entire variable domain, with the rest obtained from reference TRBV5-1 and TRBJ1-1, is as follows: KAGVTQTPRYLIKTRGQQVTLSCSPISGHRSVSWYQQTPGQGLQFLFEYFSETQRNKGNFPGRFSGRQFSNSRSEMNVSTLELGDSALYLCASSWRTGDTEAFFGQGTRLTVV.

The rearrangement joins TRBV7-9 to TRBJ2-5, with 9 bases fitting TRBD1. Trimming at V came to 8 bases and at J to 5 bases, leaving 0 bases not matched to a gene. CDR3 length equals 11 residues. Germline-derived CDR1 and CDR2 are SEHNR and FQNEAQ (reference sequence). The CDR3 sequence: CASGQGETQYF. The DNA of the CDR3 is TGTGCCAGCGGACAGGGGGAGACCCAGTACTTC.

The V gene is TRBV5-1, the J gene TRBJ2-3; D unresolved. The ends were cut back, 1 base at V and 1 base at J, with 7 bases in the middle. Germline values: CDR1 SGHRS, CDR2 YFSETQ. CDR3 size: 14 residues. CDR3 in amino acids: CASSLYVGTDTQYF. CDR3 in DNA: TGCGCCAGCAGCTTGTACGTCGGCACAGATACGCAGTATTTT. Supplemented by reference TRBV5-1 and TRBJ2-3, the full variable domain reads KAGVTQTPRYLIKTRGQQVTLSCSPISGHRSVSWYQQTPGQGLQFLFEYFSETQRNKGNFPGRFSGRQFSNSRSEMNVSTLELGDSALYLCASSLYVGTDTQYFGPGTRLTVL.

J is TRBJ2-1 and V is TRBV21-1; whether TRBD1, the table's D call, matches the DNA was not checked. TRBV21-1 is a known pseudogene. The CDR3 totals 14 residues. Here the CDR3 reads CASSNRGKHNEQFF. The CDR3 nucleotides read TGTGCCAGCAGCAACAGGGGCAAACACAATGAGCAGTTCTTC.

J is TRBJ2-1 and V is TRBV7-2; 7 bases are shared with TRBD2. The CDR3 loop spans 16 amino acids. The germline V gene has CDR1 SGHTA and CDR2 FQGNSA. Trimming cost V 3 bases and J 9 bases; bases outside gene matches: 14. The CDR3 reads CASSFPPVGGGGEQFF. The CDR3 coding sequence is TGTGCCAGCAGCTTCCCCCCGGTGGGCGGCGGGGGTGAGCAGTTCTTC.

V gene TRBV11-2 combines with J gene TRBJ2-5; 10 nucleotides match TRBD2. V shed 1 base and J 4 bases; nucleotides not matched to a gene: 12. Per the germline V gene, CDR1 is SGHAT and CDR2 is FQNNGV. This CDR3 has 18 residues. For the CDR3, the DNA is TGTGCCAGCAGCTTAGGGTTGGCTAGCGGGAGTGGGGGAGAGACCCAGTACTTC. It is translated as CASSLGLASGSGGETQYF.

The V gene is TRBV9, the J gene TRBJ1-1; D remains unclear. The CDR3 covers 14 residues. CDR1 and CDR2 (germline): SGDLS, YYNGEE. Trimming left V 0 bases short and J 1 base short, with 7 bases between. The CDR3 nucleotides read TGTGCCAGCAGCGTAGAGGTCAGGAACACTGAAGCTTTCTTT. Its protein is CASSVEVRNTEAFF.

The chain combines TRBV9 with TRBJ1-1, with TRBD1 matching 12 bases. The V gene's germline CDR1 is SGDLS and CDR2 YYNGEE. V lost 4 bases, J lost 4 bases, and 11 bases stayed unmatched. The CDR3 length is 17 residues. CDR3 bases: TGTGCCAGCAGCCCCATGGGGACAGGGGGCAGGAGCACTGAAGCTTTCTTT. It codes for CASSPMGTGGRSTEAFF.

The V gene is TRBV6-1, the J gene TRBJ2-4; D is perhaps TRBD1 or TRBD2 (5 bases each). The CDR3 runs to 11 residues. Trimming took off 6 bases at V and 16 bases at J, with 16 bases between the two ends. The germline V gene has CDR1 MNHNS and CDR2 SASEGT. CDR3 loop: CASRSGALDYF. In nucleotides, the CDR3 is TGTGCCAGCAGGTCCGGGGCGCTGGATTACTTC.

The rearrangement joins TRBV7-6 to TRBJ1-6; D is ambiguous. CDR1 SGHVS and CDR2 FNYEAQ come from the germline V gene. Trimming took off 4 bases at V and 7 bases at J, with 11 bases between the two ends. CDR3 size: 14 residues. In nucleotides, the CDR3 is TGTGCCAGCAGCTCATTGGGCAGAAATTCACCCCTCCACTTT. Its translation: CASSSLGRNSPLHF.

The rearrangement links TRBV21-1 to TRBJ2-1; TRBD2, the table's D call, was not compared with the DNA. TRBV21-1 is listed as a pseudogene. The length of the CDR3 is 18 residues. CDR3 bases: TGTGCCAGCAGCAAAGGTTCGGCTAGCGGGAGTTCCTACAATGAGCAGTTCTTC. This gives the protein CASSKGSASGSSYNEQFF.

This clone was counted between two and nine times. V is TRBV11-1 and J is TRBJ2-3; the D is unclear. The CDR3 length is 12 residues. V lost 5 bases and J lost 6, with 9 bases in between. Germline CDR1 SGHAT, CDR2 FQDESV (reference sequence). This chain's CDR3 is CASSRPDDTQYF. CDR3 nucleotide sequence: TGTGCCAGCAGCCGTCCCGATGATACGCAGTATTTT.

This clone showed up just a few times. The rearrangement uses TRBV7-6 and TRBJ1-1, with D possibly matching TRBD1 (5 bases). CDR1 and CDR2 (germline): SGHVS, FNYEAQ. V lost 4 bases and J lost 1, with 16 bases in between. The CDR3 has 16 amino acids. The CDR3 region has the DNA TGTGCCAGCAGCTCCCAAGGATCAGGGAGGAACACTGAAGCTTTCTTT. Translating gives CASSSQGSGRNTEAFF.

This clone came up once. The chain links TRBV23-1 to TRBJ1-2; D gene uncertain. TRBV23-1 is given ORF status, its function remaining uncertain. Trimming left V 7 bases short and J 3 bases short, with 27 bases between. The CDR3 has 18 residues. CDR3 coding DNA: TGCGCCAGCAACCCAATCCTAAGGGAGGTACCGCGGGACTATGGCTACACCTTC. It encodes CASNPILREVPRDYGYTF.

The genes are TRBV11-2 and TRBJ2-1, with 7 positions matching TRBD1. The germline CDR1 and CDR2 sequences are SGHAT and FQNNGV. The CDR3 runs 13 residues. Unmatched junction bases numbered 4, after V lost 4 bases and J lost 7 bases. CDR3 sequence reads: CASSSPQGNEQFF. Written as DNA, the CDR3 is TGTGCCAGCAGCTCCCCACAGGGGAATGAGCAGTTCTTC.

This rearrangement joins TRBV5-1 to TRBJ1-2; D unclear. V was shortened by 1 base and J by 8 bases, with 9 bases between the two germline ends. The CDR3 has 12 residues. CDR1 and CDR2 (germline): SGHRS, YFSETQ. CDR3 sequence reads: CASSLFEGGYTF. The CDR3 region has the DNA TGCGCCAGCAGCTTGTTCGAAGGGGGCTACACCTTC.

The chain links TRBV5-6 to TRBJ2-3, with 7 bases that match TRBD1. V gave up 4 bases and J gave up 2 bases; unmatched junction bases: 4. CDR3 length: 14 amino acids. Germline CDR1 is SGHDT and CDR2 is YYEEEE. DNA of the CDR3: TGTGCCAGCAGCCTGGGACAGCTCACAGATACGCAGTATTTT. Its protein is CASSLGQLTDTQYF.

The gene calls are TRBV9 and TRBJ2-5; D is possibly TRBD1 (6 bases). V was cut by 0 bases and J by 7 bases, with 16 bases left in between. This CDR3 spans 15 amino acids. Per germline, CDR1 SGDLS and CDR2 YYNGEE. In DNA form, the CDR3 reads TGTGCCAGCAGCGTAGAGGGGGATCCCCGGGGGACCCAGTACTTC. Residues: CASSVEGDPRGTQYF.

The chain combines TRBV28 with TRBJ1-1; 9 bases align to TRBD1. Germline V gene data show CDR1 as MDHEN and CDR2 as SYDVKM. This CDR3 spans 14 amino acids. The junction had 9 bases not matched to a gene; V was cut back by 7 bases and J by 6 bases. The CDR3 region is CASTSGQGLSEAFF. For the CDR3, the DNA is TGTGCCAGCACCTCGGGACAGGGATTGTCTGAAGCTTTCTTT.

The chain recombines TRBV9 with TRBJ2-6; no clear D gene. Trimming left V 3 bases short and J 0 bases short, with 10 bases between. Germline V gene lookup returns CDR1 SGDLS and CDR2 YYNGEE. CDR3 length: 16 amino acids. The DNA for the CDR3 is TGTGCCAGCAGCGCTACGCCCGTCTCTGGGGCCAACGTCCTGACTTTC. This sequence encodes CASSATPVSGANVLTF.

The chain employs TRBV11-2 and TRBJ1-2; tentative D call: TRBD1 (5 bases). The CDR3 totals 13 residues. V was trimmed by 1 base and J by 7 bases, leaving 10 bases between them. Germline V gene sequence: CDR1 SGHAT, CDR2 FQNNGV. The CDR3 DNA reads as TGTGCCAGCAGCTTAGGGGGCAGCTTTGGCTACACCTTC. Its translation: CASSLGGSFGYTF.

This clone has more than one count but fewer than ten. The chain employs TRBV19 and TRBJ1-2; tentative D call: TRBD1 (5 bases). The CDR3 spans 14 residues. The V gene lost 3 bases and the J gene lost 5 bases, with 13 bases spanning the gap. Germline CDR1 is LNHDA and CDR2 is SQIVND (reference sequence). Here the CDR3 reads CASSIAGTEYGYTF. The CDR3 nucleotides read TGTGCCAGTAGTATCGCCGGGACGGAGTATGGCTACACCTTC.